This T cell receptor beta chain was recorded in a study of response to subunit inactivated influenza vaccine. In its sample, this clonotype was seen a few times. A single record per CDR3 protein comes from TCRdb applying MiXCR to the RT-PCR reads. The repertoire has 500,000 to 550,000 distinct CDR3 sequences, under 9% of them found once; the top ten carry 10% to 15%. This sample comprised PBMCs from blood, obtained around 25 months after vaccination. The source of this sequence is a man aged 45 to 70 who received an inactivated influenza vaccine.

The CDR3 sequence is CSYPRKGGYNEQFF. CDR3 bases: TGCAGCTACCCGAGGAAGGGGGGCTACAATGAGCAGTTCTTC. The chain couples TRBV20-1 to TRBJ2-1; either TRBD1 or TRBD2 may supply D (6 bases each). The CDR3 loop spans 14 amino acids. Germline V gene data show CDR1 as DFQATT and CDR2 as SNEGSKA (reference sequence).